The subject of this entry is one T cell receptor beta chain. Its antigen is not known. A much more abundant neighbour one base away suggests this may be a read error. V was pared by 1 base and J by 6 bases, with 10 bases between. This CDR3 has 14 amino acids. Study-wide results and caveats: Tumor Tregs overlapped most with tumor, then blood, naive CD4+ cells.

TCRdb processed the 5' RACE reads anew with MiXCR; each CDR3 protein has one entry. The sample lists under 45,000 distinct CDR3 sequences; 20% to 25% were seen once. Treg sorting used a CD4+CD25+CD127-/low gate. Sequences were obtained from Tregs sorted from blood. The chain uses TRBV12-3 or TRBV12-4 and TRBJ1-5; no reliable D call. The receptor was isolated from a female donor with breast cancer. CDR3 protein: CASSLGRVGQPQHF. CDR3 DNA sequence: TGTGCCAGCAGTTTAGGGCGGGTGGGTCAGCCCCAGCATTTT.